The 9 T cell receptor beta chains listed next were all sequenced from one sample in a study of blood T cell repertoires in COVID-19. Clones were sequenced by immunoSEQ multiplex PCR, and TCRdb holds only the in-frame ones, with some missing. The sample lists some 150,000 clones, around 84% occurring once. The sequencing input was PBMCs or T cells enriched from blood (not recorded which). These receptors were taken from a woman between 45 and 65 years old who had been exposed to COVID-19.

CDR3 coding DNA: TGTGCCAGCAGCCCGCGAGCGGACAGGGTGAATTCACCCCTCCACTTT. This translates into CASSPRADRVNSPLHF. This rearrangement joins TRBV4-2 to TRBJ1-6; 8 bases align to TRBD1. CDR3 length: 16 residues. Germline V gene data show CDR1 as LGHNA and CDR2 as YNFKEQ. The ends lost 4 bases at V and 7 bases at J; junction bases unmatched: 9.

This chain connects TRBV10-1 to TRBJ1-5; possible D gene TRBD1, 5 bases. The CDR3 has 14 residues. Trimming took off 4 bases at V and 5 bases at J, with 12 bases between the two ends. Germline CDR1 reads WNHNN; CDR2 reads SYGVQD (reference sequence). The CDR3 loop reads CASSGGRYYQPQHF. The CDR3 coding sequence is TGCGCCAGCAGTGGGGGGAGGTACTATCAGCCCCAGCATTTT.

CDR3 loop: CASSIGAQELRPQHF. CDR3 DNA sequence: TGTGCCAGTAGTATAGGCGCACAGGAATTAAGGCCCCAGCATTTT. V and J are TRBV19 and TRBJ1-5, with D possibly being TRBD1 (5 bases). Trimming pared 1 base from V and 9 bases from J, leaving 16 bases between. Germline CDR1 reads LNHDA; CDR2 reads SQIVND (reference sequence). This CDR3 has 15 amino acids.

The chain uses TRBV29-1 and TRBJ1-2, with TRBD1 identical over 7 bases. In germline, CDR1 is SQVTM, CDR2 ANQGSEA. CDR3 length: 14 residues. V lost 1 base and J lost 8; bases outside the gene matches: 10. The CDR3: CSVEGLDRHGGYTF. The CDR3 bases are TGCAGCGTTGAAGGACTGGACAGGCACGGCGGCTACACCTTC. The full variable domain, rest sourced from reference TRBV29-1 and TRBJ1-2, is SAVISQKPSRDICQRGTSLTIQCQVDSQVTMMFWYRQQPGQSLTLIATANQGSEATYESGFVIDKFPISRPNLTFSTLTVSNMSPEDSSIYLCSVEGLDRHGGYTFGSGTRLTVV.

The chain combines TRBV5-8 with TRBJ2-1; D ambiguous. V lost 6 bases and J lost 4, with 17 bases in between. Germline V lookup: CDR1 SGHTS, CDR2 YDEGEE. This CDR3 is 15 amino acids long. The CDR3 DNA sequence: TGTGCCAGCATCCCTCTAGGTGCCGGGTACAATGAGCAGTTCTTC. Residues: CASIPLGAGYNEQFF.

V is TRBV6-6 and J is TRBJ1-1; the match to TRBD1 covers 7 bases. Germline-derived CDR1 and CDR2 are MNHNY and SVGAGI (reference sequence). This CDR3 region has 16 residues. After removal of 1 base from V and 4 bases from J, the junction contained 9 bases not matched to a gene. The DNA for the CDR3 is TGTGCCAGCAGTTACTTTCCTATTTCAGGGGGCACTGAAGCTTTCTTT. Its protein product is CASSYFPISGGTEAFF.

V is TRBV12-3 or TRBV12-4 and J is TRBJ2-1; 7 positions match TRBD1. The J segment lost 12 bases and the V segment lost 5 bases, leaving 7 bases of the junction unmatched. This CDR3 comprises 12 residues. CDR3 sequence reads: CASSRQGPSQFF. The CDR3 nucleotides are TGTGCCAGCAGTAGACAGGGACCCTCGCAGTTCTTC.

The chain joins TRBV10-2 to TRBJ2-2; 11 positions match TRBD2. The CDR3 totals 15 residues. The V segment lost 2 bases and the J segment 9 bases; nucleotides outside the gene matches: 5. Germline CDR1 is WSHSY and CDR2 is SAAADI. Written as DNA, the CDR3 is TGCGCCAGCAGTGAGAGTTCTAGCGGGAGGTGGGAGCTGTTTTTT. This translates into CASSESSSGRWELFF.

The V gene is TRBV5-1, the J gene TRBJ2-7, with TRBD1 matching 12 bases. From germline, CDR1 is SGHRS and CDR2 YFSETQ. This CDR3 has 15 residues. J lost 5 bases, V lost 7 bases, and 10 bases had no gene match. CDR3 loop: CASGPHGTGGDEQYF. In nucleotides, the CDR3 is TGCGCCAGCGGCCCCCACGGGACAGGGGGCGACGAGCAGTACTTC.